A selection of T cell receptor beta chains follows, all from one sample in a study of shared clonotypes between healthy human individuals. Libraries were prepared by immunoSEQ multiplex PCR; TCRdb keeps only in-frame clonotypes and omits some of them. Here the sample spans about 1.5 million clones, approximately 98% being singletons. Sample: naive CD4+ T cells sorted from blood. These receptor sequences come from a man aged 25 to 45 in good health. The CDR3 runs from the conserved cysteine through the conserved F or W. The order of the fields is clone size, D gene, V gene, J gene, CDR3 protein, CDR3 DNA. A D gene is named only where the DNA matches it firmly. Only part of the rows carry a size: once, few, many, or a class if the clone is expanded.

.	TRBD2	TRBV12-5	TRBJ2-5	CASAASGRPPETQYF	TGTGCTAGTGCCGCGAGCGGGAGGCCTCCCGAGACCCAGTACTTC
once	.	TRBV25-1	TRBJ1-2	CASSAGASYYGYTF	TGTGCCAGCAGTGCGGGAGCAAGCTACTATGGCTACACCTTC
.	.	TRBV7-3	TRBJ2-2	CASSLVGVVNTGELFF	TGTGCCAGCAGTCTTGTGGGGGTAGTGAACACCGGGGAGCTGTTTTTT
once	TRBD2	TRBV5-4	TRBJ2-5	CASSFEGTSDQETQYF	TGTGCCAGCAGCTTCGAGGGGACTAGCGATCAAGAGACCCAGTACTTC
.	.	TRBV30	TRBJ2-7	CAWSEQPSYEQYF	TGTGCCTGGAGTGAACAGCCCTCCTACGAGCAGTACTTC
.	.	TRBV5-1	TRBJ2-7	CASSPRQATPYEQYF	TGCGCCAGCAGCCCACGACAGGCGACGCCCTACGAGCAGTACTTC
few	.	TRBV7-2	TRBJ1-1	CASSPSLF	TGTGCCAGCAGCCCCTCGCTCTTT
.	.	TRBV6-1	TRBJ2-7	CASSKQGVYEQYF	TGTGCCAGCAGTAAGCAAGGTGTTTACGAGCAGTACTTC
.	.	TRBV19	TRBJ2-7	CASNSGAQARPYEQYF	TGTGCCAGTAATTCAGGGGCACAGGCCAGACCCTACGAGCAGTACTTC
.	TRBD1	TRBV20-1	TRBJ1-1	CSAEGATEAFF	TGCAGTGCAGAGGGGGCGACAGAAGCTTTCTTT
.	TRBD1	TRBV28	TRBJ2-5	CASSLINRGRETQYF	TGTGCCAGCAGTTTAATAAACAGGGGGCGTGAGACCCAGTACTTC
.	TRBD1	TRBV15	TRBJ2-7	CATSRGGSTGGASYEQYF	TGTGCCACCAGCAGAGGCGGTTCTACAGGGGGCGCGTCCTACGAGCAGTACTTC
.	.	TRBV5-1	TRBJ2-7	CASSRALDSDRTYEQYF	TGCGCCAGCAGCCGCGCACTGGACAGCGACCGCACCTACGAGCAGTACTTC
.	.	TRBV7-8	TRBJ2-1	CASSFPYKTSKYNEQFF	TGTGCCAGCAGCTTCCCTTATAAAACTTCTAAGTACAATGAGCAGTTCTTC
.	TRBD1	TRBV5-4	TRBJ2-3	CASSPRDRGSDTQYF	TGTGCCAGCAGCCCCCGGGACAGGGGGTCAGATACGCAGTATTTT
.	TRBD2	TRBV7-8	TRBJ2-1	CASSTLAAGDYNEQFF	TGTGCCAGCAGCACCCTAGCGGCGGGAGATTACAATGAGCAGTTCTTC
.	.	TRBV10-1	TRBJ2-1	CASSEGQGGEQFF	TGCGCCAGCAGTGAAGGTCAGGGGGGAGAGCAGTTCTTC
.	.	TRBV5-1	TRBJ2-2	CASSFVLTGNTGELFF	TGCGCCAGCAGCTTCGTTTTAACAGGGAACACCGGGGAGCTGTTTTTT
.	.	TRBV5-1	TRBJ2-1	CASSLGERRSHNEQFF	TGCGCCAGCAGCTTGGGAGAGCGGAGGTCCCACAATGAGCAGTTCTTC
.	.	TRBV19	TRBJ1-3	CASSPGRSSGNTIYF	TGTGCCAGTAGTCCAGGGCGATCCTCTGGAAACACCATATATTTT
.	.	TRBV25-1	TRBJ2-3	CASSEMRTNTDTQYF	TGTGCCAGCAGTGAAATGCGGACGAACACAGATACGCAGTATTTT
.	TRBD2	TRBV7-3	TRBJ2-2	CASSELPGLENTGELFF	TGTGCCAGCAGCGAACTACCGGGACTAGAAAACACCGGGGAGCTGTTTTTT
.	.	TRBV18	TRBJ2-7	CASSPLGTRNYEQYF	TGTGCCAGCTCACCTCTTGGGACTCGCAACTACGAGCAGTACTTC
.	.	TRBV28	TRBJ2-7	CASAPSEGTYEQYF	TGTGCCAGCGCCCCCTCGGAGGGCACCTACGAGCAGTACTTC
.	TRBD1	TRBV28	TRBJ1-2	CASSKADRVTGYTF	TGTGCCAGCAGTAAAGCGGACAGGGTGACTGGCTACACCTTC
.	TRBD2	TRBV19	TRBJ2-7	CASSSPGLAGGYGIYEQYF	TGTGCCAGTAGTAGCCCGGGACTAGCGGGAGGATATGGGATCTACGAGCAGTACTTC
.	.	TRBV29-1	TRBJ1-4	CSVEGGNEKLFF	TGCAGCGTTGAAGGGGGGAACGAAAAACTGTTTTTT
.	.	TRBV5-1	TRBJ2-7	CASTLRETGEQYF	TGCGCCAGCACCCTAAGGGAGACGGGCGAGCAGTACTTC
once	TRBD2	TRBV2	TRBJ2-2	CASSGGLAGVGELFF	TGTGCCAGCAGCGGAGGACTAGCGGGAGTGGGGGAGCTGTTTTTT
.	.	TRBV18	TRBJ2-2	CASSPRAGELFF	TGTGCCAGCTCACCGCGAGCCGGGGAGCTGTTTTTT
.	TRBD1	TRBV5-4	TRBJ2-7	CASSSPGQGRFDEQYF	TGTGCCAGCAGTTCACCGGGACAGGGAAGGTTCGACGAGCAGTACTTC
.	TRBD1	TRBV29-1	TRBJ2-7	CSVSGQGGPYEQYF	TGCAGCGTCAGCGGACAGGGCGGACCCTACGAGCAGTACTTC
once	TRBD2	TRBV5-1	TRBJ2-1	CASSLAAGSSWNEQFF	TGCGCCAGCAGCTTGGCAGCGGGATCCTCTTGGAATGAGCAGTTCTTC
.	TRBD1	TRBV7-9	TRBJ2-1	CASSHRAAGTVYNEQFF	TGTGCCAGCAGCCATCGGGCTGCCGGGACAGTTTACAATGAGCAGTTCTTC
.	TRBD1	TRBV5-4	TRBJ1-1	CASSLGGPNTEAFF	TGTGCCAGCAGCTTAGGGGGCCCGAACACTGAAGCTTTCTTT
.	TRBD2	TRBV5-1	TRBJ2-5	CASRGLGTQETQYF	TGCGCCAGCAGGGGACTAGGGACTCAAGAGACCCAGTACTTC
.	TRBD1	TRBV7-9	TRBJ2-2	CASSLMGTGVAGELFF	TGTGCCAGCAGCTTAATGGGGACAGGGGTCGCCGGGGAGCTGTTTTTT
.	TRBD2	TRBV7-9	TRBJ2-1	CAIFETGTSYEQFF	TGTGCCATCTTTGAAACCGGGACTAGTTATGAGCAGTTCTTC
.	.	TRBV7-9	TRBJ2-7	CASSYNSRGSPEQYF	TGTGCCAGCAGCTACAACTCTCGAGGATCCCCGGAGCAGTACTTC
.	.	TRBV28	TRBJ2-1	CASSPADPYNEQFF	TGTGCCAGCAGCCCAGCGGACCCCTACAATGAGCAGTTCTTC
.	.	TRBV12-5	TRBJ1-1	CASGLTGTLDTEAFF	TGTGCTAGTGGTTTGACAGGCACCCTAGACACTGAAGCTTTCTTT
once	TRBD2	TRBV5-1	TRBJ2-3	CASSFTGGGTDTQYF	TGCGCCAGCAGCTTTACGGGAGGGGGGACAGATACGCAGTATTTT
.	.	TRBV10-3	TRBJ2-2	CAISELGVLSTGELFF	TGTGCCATCAGTGAGTTGGGGGTCCTGAGCACCGGGGAGCTGTTTTTT
.	.	TRBV18	TRBJ2-3	CASSPITGRTSTDTQYF	TGTGCCAGCTCACCGATCACGGGGCGGACTAGCACAGATACGCAGTATTTT
.	TRBD2	TRBV10-1	TRBJ2-1	CASSRSGSPGEQFF	TGCGCCAGCAGTAGAAGCGGGAGTCCGGGTGAGCAGTTCTTC
.	.	TRBV27	TRBJ1-3	CASSTSGSGNTIYF	TGTGCCAGCAGTACGTCAGGCTCTGGAAACACCATATATTTT
.	TRBD1	TRBV10-1	TRBJ2-3	CASSKGTGGADTQYF	TGCGCCAGCAGTAAAGGGACAGGGGGCGCAGATACGCAGTATTTT
.	.	TRBV28	TRBJ2-7	CASSFPQSGAYEQYF	TGTGCCAGCAGTTTCCCCCAGAGCGGAGCCTACGAGCAGTACTTC